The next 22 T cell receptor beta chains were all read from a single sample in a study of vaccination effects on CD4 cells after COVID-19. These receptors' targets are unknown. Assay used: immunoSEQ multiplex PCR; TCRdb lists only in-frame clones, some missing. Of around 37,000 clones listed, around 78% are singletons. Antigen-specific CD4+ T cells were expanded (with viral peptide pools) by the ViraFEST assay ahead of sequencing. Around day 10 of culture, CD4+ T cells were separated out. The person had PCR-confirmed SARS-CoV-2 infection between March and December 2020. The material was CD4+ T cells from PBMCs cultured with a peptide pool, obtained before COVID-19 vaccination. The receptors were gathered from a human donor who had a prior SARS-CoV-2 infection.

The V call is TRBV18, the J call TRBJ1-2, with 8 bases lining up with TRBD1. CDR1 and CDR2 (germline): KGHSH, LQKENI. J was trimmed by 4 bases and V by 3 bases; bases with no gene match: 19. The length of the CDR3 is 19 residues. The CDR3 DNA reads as TGTGCCAGCTCACCGTATACCGACCAGACAGGGGACCGTCCCTATGGCTACACCTTC. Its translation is CASSPYTDQTGDRPYGYTF.

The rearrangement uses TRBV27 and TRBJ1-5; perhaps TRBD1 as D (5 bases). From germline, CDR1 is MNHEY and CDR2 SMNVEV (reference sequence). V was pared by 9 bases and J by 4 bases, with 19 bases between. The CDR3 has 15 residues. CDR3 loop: CASSRWGVTNQPQHF. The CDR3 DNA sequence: TGTGCCAGTAGTAGGTGGGGGGTTACGAATCAGCCCCAGCATTTT.

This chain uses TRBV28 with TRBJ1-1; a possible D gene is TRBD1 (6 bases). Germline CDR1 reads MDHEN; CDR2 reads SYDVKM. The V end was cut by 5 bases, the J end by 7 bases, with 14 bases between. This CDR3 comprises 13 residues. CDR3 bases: TGTGCCAGCAGTGCGGACAGCTTAAATGAAGCTTTCTTT. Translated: CASSADSLNEAFF.

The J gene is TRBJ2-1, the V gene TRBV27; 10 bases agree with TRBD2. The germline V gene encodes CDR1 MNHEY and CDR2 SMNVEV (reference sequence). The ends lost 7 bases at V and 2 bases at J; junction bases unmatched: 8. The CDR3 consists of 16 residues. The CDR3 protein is CASKRFSGRTYNEQFF. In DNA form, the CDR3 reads TGTGCCAGCAAACGATTTAGCGGGAGGACCTACAATGAGCAGTTCTTC.

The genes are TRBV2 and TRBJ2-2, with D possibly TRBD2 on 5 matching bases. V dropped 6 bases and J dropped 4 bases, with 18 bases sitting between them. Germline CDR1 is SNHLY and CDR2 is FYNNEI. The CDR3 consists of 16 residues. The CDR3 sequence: CASRKGLMGSTGELFF. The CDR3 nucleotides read TGTGCCAGCAGAAAAGGGCTTATGGGGAGCACCGGGGAGCTGTTTTTT.

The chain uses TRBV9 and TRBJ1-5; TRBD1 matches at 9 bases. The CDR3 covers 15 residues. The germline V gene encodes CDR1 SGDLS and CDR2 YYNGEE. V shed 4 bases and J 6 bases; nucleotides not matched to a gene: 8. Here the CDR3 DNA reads TGTGCCAGCAGCCCCAGTCCGACAGGGGGTCAGCCCCAGCATTTT. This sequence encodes CASSPSPTGGQPQHF.

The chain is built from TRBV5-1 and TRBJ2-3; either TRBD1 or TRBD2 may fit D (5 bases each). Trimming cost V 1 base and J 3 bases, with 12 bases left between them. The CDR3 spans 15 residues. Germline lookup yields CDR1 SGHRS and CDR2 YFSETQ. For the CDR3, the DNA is TGCGCCAGCAGCTTGAGAGCCAGGGAGACAGATACGCAGTATTTT. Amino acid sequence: CASSLRARETDTQYF.

As DNA, the CDR3 is TGCGCCAGCAGCTTTACAACAGGGGGCTACTACAATGAGCAGTTCTTC. Translating gives CASSFTTGGYYNEQFF. This chain joins TRBV5-1 and TRBJ2-1; 9 nucleotides match TRBD1. This CDR3 has 16 residues. The junction had 6 bases not matched to a gene; V was cut back by 2 bases and J by 3 bases. CDR1 SGHRS and CDR2 YFSETQ come from the germline V gene.

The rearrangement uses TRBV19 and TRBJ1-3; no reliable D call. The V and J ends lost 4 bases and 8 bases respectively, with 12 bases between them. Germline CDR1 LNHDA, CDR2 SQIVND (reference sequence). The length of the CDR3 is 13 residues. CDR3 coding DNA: TGTGCCAGTAGTACTAATTCCGGCCACACCATATATTTT. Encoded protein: CASSTNSGHTIYF.

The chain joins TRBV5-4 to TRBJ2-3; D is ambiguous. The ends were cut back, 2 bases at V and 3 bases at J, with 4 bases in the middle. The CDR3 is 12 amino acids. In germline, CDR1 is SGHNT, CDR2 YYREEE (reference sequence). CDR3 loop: CASSLVTDTQYF. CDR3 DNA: TGTGCCAGCAGCTTAGTGACAGATACGCAGTATTTT.

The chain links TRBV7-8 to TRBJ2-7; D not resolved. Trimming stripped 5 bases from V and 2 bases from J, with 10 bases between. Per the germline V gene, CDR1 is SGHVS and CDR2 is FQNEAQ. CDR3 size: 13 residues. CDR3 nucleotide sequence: TGTGCCAGCAGCCGAAGTGAGCCCTACGAGCAGTACTTC. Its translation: CASSRSEPYEQYF.

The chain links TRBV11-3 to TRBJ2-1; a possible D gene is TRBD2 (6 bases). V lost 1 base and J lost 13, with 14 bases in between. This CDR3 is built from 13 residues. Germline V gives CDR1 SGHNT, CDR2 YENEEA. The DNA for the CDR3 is TGTGCCAGCAGCTTAGGTTTCGGGGGAAAACAGTTCTTC. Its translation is CASSLGFGGKQFF.

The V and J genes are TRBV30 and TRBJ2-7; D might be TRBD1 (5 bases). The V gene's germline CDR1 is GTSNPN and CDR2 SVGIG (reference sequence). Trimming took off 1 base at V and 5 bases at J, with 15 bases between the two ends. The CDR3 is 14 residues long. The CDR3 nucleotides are TGTGCCTGGAGTGCCATGAGCAGGGCCCACGAGCAGTACTTC. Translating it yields CAWSAMSRAHEQYF.

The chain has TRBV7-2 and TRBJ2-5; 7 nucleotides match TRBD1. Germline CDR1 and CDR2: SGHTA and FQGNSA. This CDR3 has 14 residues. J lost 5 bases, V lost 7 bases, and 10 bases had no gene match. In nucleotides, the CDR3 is TGTGCCAGCACCGAGACAGGGTACAGCGAGACCCAGTACTTC. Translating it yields CASTETGYSETQYF.

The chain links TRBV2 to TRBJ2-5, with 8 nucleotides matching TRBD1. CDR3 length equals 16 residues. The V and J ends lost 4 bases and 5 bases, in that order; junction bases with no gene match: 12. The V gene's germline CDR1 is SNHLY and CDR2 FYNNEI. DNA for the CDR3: TGTGCCAGCAGTGCCCGGGCCTTCGACAGGGGTGAGACCCAGTACTTC. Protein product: CASSARAFDRGETQYF.

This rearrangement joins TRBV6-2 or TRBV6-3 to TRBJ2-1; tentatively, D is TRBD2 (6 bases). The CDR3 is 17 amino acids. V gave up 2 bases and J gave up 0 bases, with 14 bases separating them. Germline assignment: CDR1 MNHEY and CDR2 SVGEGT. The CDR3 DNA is TGTGCCAGCAGTTACCGACCAGCGGGTTCCTCCTACAATGAGCAGTTCTTC. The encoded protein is CASSYRPAGSSYNEQFF.

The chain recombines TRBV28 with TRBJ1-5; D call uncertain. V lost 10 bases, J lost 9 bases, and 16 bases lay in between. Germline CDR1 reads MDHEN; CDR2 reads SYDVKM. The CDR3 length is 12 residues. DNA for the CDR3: TGTGCCACCCTCCCTGATCGGGGGCCCCAGCATTTT. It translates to CATLPDRGPQHF.

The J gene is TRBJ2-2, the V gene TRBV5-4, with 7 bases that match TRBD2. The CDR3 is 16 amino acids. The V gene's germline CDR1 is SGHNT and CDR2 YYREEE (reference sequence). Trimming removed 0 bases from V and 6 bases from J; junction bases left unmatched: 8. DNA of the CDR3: TGTGCCAGCAGCTTGGCTTCGGGACTAAGGTCCGGGGAGCTGTTTTTT. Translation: CASSLASGLRSGELFF.

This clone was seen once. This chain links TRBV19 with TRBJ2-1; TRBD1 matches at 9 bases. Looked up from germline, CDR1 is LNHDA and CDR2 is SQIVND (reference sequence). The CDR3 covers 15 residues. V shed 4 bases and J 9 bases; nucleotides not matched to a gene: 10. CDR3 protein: CASSSWTGVWGEQFF. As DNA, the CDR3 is TGTGCCAGTAGTAGCTGGACAGGGGTTTGGGGTGAGCAGTTCTTC.

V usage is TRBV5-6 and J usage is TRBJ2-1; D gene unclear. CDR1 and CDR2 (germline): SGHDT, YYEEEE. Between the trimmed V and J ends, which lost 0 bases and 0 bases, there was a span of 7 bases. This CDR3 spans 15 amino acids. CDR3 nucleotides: TGTGCCAGCAGCTTGGGACTTCGCTCCTACAATGAGCAGTTCTTC. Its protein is CASSLGLRSYNEQFF.

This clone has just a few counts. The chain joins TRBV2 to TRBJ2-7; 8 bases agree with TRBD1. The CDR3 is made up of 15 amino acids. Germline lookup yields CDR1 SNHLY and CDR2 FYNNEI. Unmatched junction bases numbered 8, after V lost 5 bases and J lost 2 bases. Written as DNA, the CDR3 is TGTGCCAGCAGTTACTTAGACAGGGGACCCTACGAGCAGTACTTC. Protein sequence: CASSYLDRGPYEQYF.

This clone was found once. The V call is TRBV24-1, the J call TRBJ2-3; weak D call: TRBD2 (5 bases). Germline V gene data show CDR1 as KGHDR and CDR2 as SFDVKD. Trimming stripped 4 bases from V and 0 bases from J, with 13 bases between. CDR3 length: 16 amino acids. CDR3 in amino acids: CATSDTGRSSTDTQYF. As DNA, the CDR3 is TGTGCCACCAGTGACACGGGAAGAAGTAGCACAGATACGCAGTATTTT.